This T cell receptor (beta chain) comes out of a study of STAT3 mutations in large granular lymphocyte leukemia (dated by TCRdb to between 2018 and 2021). Concerning the study at large: Roughly half of the T-LGLL patients who were sequenced longitudinally carried canonical activating STAT3 mutations. One or more immunosuppressive therapy regimens were given to more than half of T-LGLL patients, and hematologic response was seen in around 36% of the treated patients. To reconstruct clonal hierarchy and dynamics, serial deep sequencing of TCRbeta CDR3 and STAT3 was performed in patients with T-cell large granular lymphocyte leukemia. More than 15 representative T-LGLL cases were selected from an initial cohort of approximately 200 LGL patients for longitudinal TCRbeta and STAT3 sequencing. As controls, the study also included longitudinal sequencing of a couple of patients with natural killer LGL leukemia. On average, sequencing was done at 3 to 5 time points per patient, with the number of samplings ranging from 2 to 8. Broad study findings and their caveats: At least one immunodominant TCRbeta clonotype was identified in every T-LGLL patient, and multiple immunodominant subclonotypes were identified in about half of the T-LGLL patients. Since codominant clonotypes persisted in some patients, a small but highly pathogenic clone may have gone undetected. Dominant TCR clone burden was found to exceed STAT3 mutant burden in several patients, suggesting that STAT3 mutation arose secondarily within a pre-expanded clone. Variable intervals between samplings and differing treatment regimens complicated linking therapy response to changes in TCR clonal burden. In 6 of 18 patients, TCR clonotype switching occurred after therapy, and every newly emerging clone was STAT3 wild type. Because no samples were available when a clone first appeared, clonal expansion had to be inferred from samplings taken at other points.

The CDR3 measures 14 amino acids from cysteine to phenylalanine. Here the CDR3 DNA is all that survives: 42 bases in frame from base 1. The germline V gene (reference sequence) gives CDR1 as SEHNR and CDR2 as FQNEAQ. Between the V and J ends, shortened by 2 bases and 7 bases respectively, the junction contains 12 bases. This clone has a handful of counts. Its antigen remains undetermined. No clone much larger than this one lies a single base away; base qualities are absent. DNA was extracted from blood mononuclear cells, and the same DNA was used for both TCR and STAT3 sequencing. TCRbeta libraries were sequenced on an Illumina MiSeq, and an average of roughly 41,000 productive templates per sample was obtained. Using multiplex PCR amplification, the immunoSEQ assay generated the TCRbeta CDR3 libraries. In the paper's pipeline: Repertoire diversity was calculated as previously defined, with values near 0 taken to indicate extremely monoclonal samples. In TCRdb, the immuneACCESS table is reduced to in-frame sequences with V and J assigned. These tables do not hold every clone; where another copy was compared, an unresolved V gene accounts for under half, and the others remain unexplained. V and J calls and clone size are given by that table; D and trimming were obtained from the DNA. In this sample the table shows about 5,000 clones, around 50% of which occur a single time. In total, the top ten clones hold 58% of the sample.

The TCR originated in a woman in her 70s with T-cell large granular lymphocyte leukemia. Some clones in this sample may be carry-over from other donors' samples. The age is the age at diagnosis. The sequenced material came from peripheral blood mononuclear cells. The sequence is built from TRBV7-9 and TRBJ2-1; the D gene assignment is ambiguous. The DNA sequence is TGTGCCAGCAGCTTATCTTGGAGTTGGAATGAGCAGTTCTTC. This is translated as CASSLSWSWNEQFF.